The following is a T cell receptor (beta chain) sequence with its context. The read stops 3 residues short of the end of the CDR3; the missing end is completed from the germline J gene. The germline V gene encodes CDR1 KGHSH and CDR2 LQKENI. The CDR3 sequence is 15 residues long. With 4 bases clipped from V and 5 bases from J, the junction kept 7 bases outside the gene matches. This record belongs to a study of T cells in women clearing cervical HPV infection. The wider study: With HLA typing for only a few women, HLA confounding remains possible.

Sequencing was performed with immunoSEQ multiplex PCR; in TCRdb, only in-frame clones are kept and a portion is missing. Its table lists roughly 30,000 clones. This clonotype originated in a woman aged 18 to 75 with a cervical HPV16 infection that either progressed to CIN3+ or cleared (not recorded which). Material: blood buffy coat. This sequence joins TRBV18 and TRBJ1-1; 10 nucleotides match TRBD1. The CDR3 reads CASSLTDRGETEAFF. Partial CDR3 DNA: TGTGCCAGCTCACTCACGGACAGGGGGGAGACTGAA.